This TCR beta chain was sequenced during a study of identifying expanded T cells in peripheral blood. The study's findings and limits: Technical replicates showed roughly 1.2 changed clones; approximately 2 weeks approximately 15; four weeks 19. Across healthy donors, higher total template counts meant significantly greater roughly 2-week count variance.

With respect to this clone: The antigen is unknown.

J was trimmed by 8 bases and V by 2 bases; bases with no gene match: 2. CDR3 length: 12 residues. Germline assignment: CDR1 GTSNPN and CDR2 SVGIG (reference sequence). Collection occurred without any documented infections or immune events in donors. Data came from immunoSEQ multiplex PCR; TCRdb stores just in-frame clones and leaves some out. The sample contains approximately 75,000 clones, about nine tenths of which appear only once. The chain employs TRBV30 and TRBJ1-2; 10 bases match TRBD1. The specimen sequenced was blood. The sequence was collected from a person aged 18 to 70 in good health. Written as DNA, the CDR3 is TGTGCCTGGAGTTTGGGACAGGGGGGCTACACCTTC. Amino acid sequence: CAWSLGQGGYTF.